This T cell receptor (beta chain) was captured by sequencing in a study of T cell changes during pregnancy in multiple sclerosis. Assay used: immunoSEQ multiplex PCR; TCRdb lists only in-frame clones, some missing. The data hold roughly 40,000 clones, with around nine tenths observed a single time. Trimming cost V 6 bases and J 3 bases; bases outside gene matches: 3. Germline V gene sequence: CDR1 MDHEN, CDR2 SYDVKM. CDR3 length: 14 amino acids. The starting material was CD8+ T cells from peripheral blood mononuclear cells, obtained before pregnancy. The rearrangement links TRBV28 to TRBJ2-2, with 8 positions matching TRBD1. This TCR was sampled from a female donor with multiple sclerosis, enrolled in a pregnancy study. CDR3 DNA sequence: TGTGCCAGCAGGCGGACAGGGTACACCGGGGAGCTGTTTTTT. This codes for CASRRTGYTGELFF. Supplemented by reference TRBV28 and TRBJ2-2, the full variable domain reads DVKVTQSSRYLVKRTGEKVFLECVQDMDHENMFWYRQDPGLGLRLIYFSYDVKMKEKGDIPEGYSVSREKKERFSLILESASTNQTSMYLCASRRTGYTGELFFGEGSRLTVL.